This T cell receptor beta chain is drawn from a study of CD8 T cells in Susac syndrome. Trimming cost V 6 bases and J 0 bases, with 12 bases left between them. Germline V lookup: CDR1 MNHEY, CDR2 SMNVEV (reference sequence). The CDR3 sequence is 15 residues long. With random hexamers, reverse transcription was performed on about 0.5 to 1 ug of RNA. MiXCR was run by TCRdb on the immunoSEQ multiplex PCR reads, yielding one entry per CDR3 protein. The data contain nearly 200,000 distinct CDR3 sequences, 90% to 95% of them singletons. The TCR originated in a human donor with multiple sclerosis. The rearrangement uses TRBV27 and TRBJ2-4; D gene unclear. The sample was CD4+ T cells from PBMCs. DNA of the CDR3: TGTGCCAGCAGGCCTGTCCAGCTAGCCAAAAACATTCAGTACTTC. It codes for CASRPVQLAKNIQYF.